These T cell receptor beta chains were read from a single sample in a study of blood T cell repertoires in COVID-19. This table comes from immunoSEQ multiplex PCR, and its TCRdb copy is limited to in-frame clones, with some not included. This sample has over 100,000 clones; 70% to 90% occur once, and the top ten carry about 3%. Source material: peripheral blood. These receptors all stem from a man aged 45-65 years with active or convalescent COVID-19. CDR3s include the opening cysteine and the closing phenylalanine or tryptophan. A D gene is named only where the DNA matches it firmly. Clone size is stated in some rows and not others, as once, few, many or a class when expanded.

j_gene | d_gene | abundance | v_gene | CDR3aa | CDR3nt
TRBJ2-3 | - | - | TRBV7-8 | CASSLWGDTQYF | TGTGCCAGCAGCTTATGGGGGGACACGCAGTATTTT
TRBJ2-5 | TRBD2 | - | TRBV5-1 | CASRNGTSGETQYF | TGCGCCAGCAGAAACGGGACTAGTGGTGAGACCCAGTACTTC
TRBJ1-1 | TRBD1 | - | TRBV5-1 | CASMEMAGGLGTEAFF | TGCGCCAGCATGGAGATGGCAGGGGGCCTCGGCACTGAAGCTTTCTTT
TRBJ1-1 | TRBD1 | - | TRBV18 | CASSQGTGRDTEAFF | TGTGCCAGCTCACAAGGGACAGGGAGAGACACTGAAGCTTTCTTT
TRBJ2-7 | TRBD1 | - | TRBV4-1 | CASSHPPGSQGVYEQYF | TGCGCCAGCAGCCATCCCCCCGGCTCGCAGGGGGTTTACGAGCAGTACTTC
TRBJ2-7 | TRBD2 | few | TRBV5-1 | CASSTKRDVYEQYF | TGCGCCAGCAGCACTAAGCGGGACGTCTACGAGCAGTACTTC
TRBJ2-3 | TRBD1 | - | TRBV7-2 | CASSGQGWPDTQYF | TGTGCCAGCAGCGGACAGGGGTGGCCAGATACGCAGTATTTT
TRBJ1-1 | - | - | TRBV12-3/TRBV12-4 | CASTGNTEAFF | TGTGCCAGTACAGGGAACACTGAAGCTTTCTTT
TRBJ2-5 | - | - | TRBV28 | CATQEWRAYQETQYF | TGTGCCACCCAGGAGTGGCGGGCCTACCAAGAGACCCAGTACTTC
TRBJ2-5 | TRBD1 | - | TRBV6-5 | CASSRGTGGGETQYF | TGTGCCAGCAGTCGGGGGACAGGGGGTGGTGAGACCCAGTACTTC
TRBJ1-3 | - | - | TRBV5-1 | CASSQLAVQGNTIYF | TGCGCCAGCAGCCAGCTAGCCGTTCAGGGGAACACCATATATTTT
TRBJ1-5 | - | - | TRBV6-2/TRBV6-3 | CASSTGGFNQPQHF | TGTGCCAGCAGCACTGGGGGCTTCAATCAGCCCCAGCATTTT
TRBJ1-1 | - | once | TRBV19 | CASRPGGGSTEAFF | TGTGCGAGTAGGCCGGGGGGCGGTTCCACTGAAGCTTTCTTT
TRBJ1-1 | - | - | TRBV27 | CASSPGVWNTEAFF | TGTGCCAGCAGTCCAGGGGTCTGGAACACTGAAGCTTTCTTT
TRBJ2-7 | - | - | TRBV6-5 | CASRPGAYSYEQYF | TGTGCCAGCAGACCGGGAGCCTACTCCTACGAGCAGTACTTC
TRBJ1-5 | - | - | TRBV19 | CASRGQSNQPQHF | TGTGCCAGTCGTGGACAGAGCAATCAGCCCCAGCATTTT
TRBJ2-2 | - | - | TRBV4-3 | CASSQDFGAGELFF | TGCGCCAGCAGCCAAGATTTCGGAGCCGGGGAGCTGTTTTTT
TRBJ2-7 | TRBD2 | - | TRBV27 | CASSSGLAGGSSYEQYF | TGTGCCAGCAGTTCCGGACTAGCGGGGGGCAGCTCCTACGAGCAGTACTTC
TRBJ1-2 | TRBD1 | - | TRBV30 | CAWSVRQGANYGYTF | TGTGCCTGGAGTGTAAGACAGGGGGCGAACTATGGCTACACCTTC
TRBJ1-5 | - | - | TRBV28 | CASSIPAWGGNQPQHF | TGTGCCAGCAGTATCCCGGCATGGGGGGGCAATCAGCCCCAGCATTTT
TRBJ2-1 | - | - | TRBV12-2 | CASRSIWRDRGHNEQFF | TGTGCAAGTCGCTCCATTTGGCGGGACAGGGGTCATAATGAGCAGTTCTTC
TRBJ2-7 | TRBD1 | - | TRBV5-4 | CASSATGVSRYEQYF | TGTGCCAGCAGCGCGACAGGGGTGAGCCGCTACGAGCAGTACTTC
TRBJ1-2 | - | - | TRBV6-5 | CASSFDMGADYGYTF | TGTGCCAGCAGCTTTGACATGGGGGCAGACTATGGCTACACCTTC
TRBJ2-1 | - | - | TRBV7-8 | CASSPRDTLVYNEQFF | TGTGCCAGCAGCCCCCGGGACACACTAGTTTACAATGAGCAGTTCTTC
TRBJ2-3 | - | - | TRBV5-5 | CASSLPSSTDTQYF | TGTGCCAGCAGCTTGCCGTCTAGCACAGATACGCAGTATTTT
TRBJ1-6 | - | - | TRBV7-9 | CASSLEQGNSPLHF | TGTGCCAGCAGCTTAGAACAGGGTAATTCACCCCTCCACTTT
TRBJ2-3 | - | - | TRBV10-3 | CAINRSGSLKDTQYF | TGTGCCATCAATCGGTCAGGGTCCCTTAAGGATACGCAGTATTTT